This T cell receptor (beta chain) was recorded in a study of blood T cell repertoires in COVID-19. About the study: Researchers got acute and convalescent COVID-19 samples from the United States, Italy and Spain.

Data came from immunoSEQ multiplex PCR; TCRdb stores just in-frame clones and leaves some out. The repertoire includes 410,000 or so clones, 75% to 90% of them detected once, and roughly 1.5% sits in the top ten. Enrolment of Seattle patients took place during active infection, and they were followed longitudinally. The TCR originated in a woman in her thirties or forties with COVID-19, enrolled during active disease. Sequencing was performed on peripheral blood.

This chain's CDR3 is CASSPPWALAGTSYEQYF. The CDR3 DNA reads TGTGCCAGCTCACCACCATGGGCGCTAGCGGGTACCTCCTACGAGCAGTACTTC. This rearrangement joins TRBV18 to TRBJ2-7; 8 bases agree with TRBD2. The CDR3 is made up of 18 amino acids. The V segment lost 0 bases and the J segment 0 bases; nucleotides outside the gene matches: 10. Germline V CDR1 and CDR2: KGHSH, LQKENI.